The 17 T cell receptor beta chains listed next were all sequenced from one sample in a study of shared clonotypes between healthy human individuals. Assay: immunoSEQ multiplex PCR; the TCRdb copy retains only in-frame clones and omits some. The sample lists some 1,100,000 clones, more than 75% occurring once. The material sequenced was memory CD4+ T cells from PBMCs. The subset here: CD45RA-negative fraction. These receptors originate from a man aged 18 to 35 in good health. Some clones in this sample may be carry-over from other donors' samples.

V and J are TRBV7-9 and TRBJ2-5; D may be TRBD2 (6 bases). The CDR3 is made up of 15 amino acids. V was cut by 1 base and J by 4 bases, with 13 bases left in between. Germline assignment: CDR1 SEHNR and CDR2 FQNEAQ (reference sequence). The CDR3 nucleotides read TGTGCCAGCAGCTTAGTTACTAGCAGGACAGAGACCCAGTACTTC. Its protein is CASSLVTSRTETQYF.

The chain has TRBV5-1 and TRBJ2-1, with D perhaps given as TRBD1 or TRBD2 (5 bases each). Trimming shortened V by 3 bases and J by 0 bases, and 16 bases separated the two germline ends. In germline, CDR1 is SGHRS, CDR2 YFSETQ. This CDR3 is built from 17 residues. In DNA, the CDR3 is TGCGCCAGCAGCTCGCGTTCCGGGACCGGCTCCTACAATGAGCAGTTCTTC. Translated: CASSSRSGTGSYNEQFF.

This clone was observed once. The chain employs TRBV7-9 and TRBJ2-7; possibly TRBD2 for D (7 bases). There are 17 residues in the CDR3. V was shortened by 2 bases and J by 3 bases, with 20 bases between the two germline ends. Per the germline V gene, CDR1 is SEHNR and CDR2 is FQNEAQ (reference sequence). The CDR3 region is CASSLRKGEGRNYEQYF. The DNA of the CDR3 is TGTGCCAGCAGCTTACGAAAGGGGGAGGGACGCAACTACGAGCAGTACTTC.

The rearrangement joins TRBV27 to TRBJ1-1; D may be TRBD1 (6 bases). Germline CDR1 reads MNHEY; CDR2 reads SMNVEV (reference sequence). Trimming took off 5 bases at V and 0 bases at J, with 13 bases between the two ends. CDR3 length: 15 residues. The CDR3 here is CASSPADRMNTEAFF. The CDR3, as DNA: TGTGCCAGCAGTCCAGCGGACAGAATGAACACTGAAGCTTTCTTT.

The V and J genes are TRBV30 and TRBJ2-3, with TRBD2 matching 9 bases. The CDR3 consists of 15 residues. V trimming: 5 bases; J trimming: 2 bases; junction bases outside the gene matches: 8. CDR1 GTSNPN and CDR2 SVGIG come from the germline V gene (reference sequence). The CDR3 loop is CAWGGPSGNTDTQYF. The DNA of the CDR3 is TGTGCCTGGGGGGGGCCTAGCGGGAACACAGATACGCAGTATTTT.

This clone was seen a single time. The gene calls are TRBV4-3 and TRBJ1-4, with D perhaps matching TRBD1 (5 bases). V lost 3 bases and J 7 bases, leaving 15 bases between the germline ends. This CDR3 is built from 15 residues. Germline V gene sequence: CDR1 LGHNA, CDR2 YSLEER. CDR3 in DNA: TGCGCCAGCAGCCAGGACGGGGGAGGAGGTGAAAAACTGTTTTTT. It translates to CASSQDGGGGEKLFF.

This clone was counted at least ten times. The gene calls are TRBV28 and TRBJ2-7; perhaps TRBD1 as D (7 bases). The CDR3 covers 15 residues. Trimming stripped 5 bases from V and 4 bases from J, with 18 bases between. Germline lookup yields CDR1 MDHEN and CDR2 SYDVKM. The CDR3 reads CASSPQGGRSYEQYF. CDR3 DNA: TGTGCCAGCAGTCCGCAGGGGGGTAGGTCTTACGAGCAGTACTTC.

The chain uses TRBV11-2 and TRBJ2-3, with TRBD2 identical over 8 bases. The germline V gene encodes CDR1 SGHAT and CDR2 FQNNGV. V lost 4 bases, J lost 2 bases, and 8 bases stayed unmatched. CDR3 length equals 16 residues. CDR3 residues: CASSSQAGALTDTQYF. CDR3 DNA: TGTGCCAGCAGCTCACAAGCGGGGGCTCTCACAGATACGCAGTATTTT. Filled out from reference TRBV11-2 and TRBJ2-3, the complete variable domain reads EAGVAQSPRYKIIEKRQSVAFWCNPISGHATLYWYQQILGQGPKLLIQFQNNGVVDDSQLPKDRFSAERLKGVDSTLKIQPAKLEDSAVYLCASSSQAGALTDTQYFGPGTRLTVL.

Of note for this clone: Other DNA sequences in the same sample also yield this CDR3. The rearrangement joins TRBV7-9 to TRBJ2-1; D might be TRBD1 (5 bases). Trimming stripped 1 base from V and 10 bases from J, with 8 bases between. The V gene's germline CDR1 is SEHNR and CDR2 FQNEAQ (reference sequence). The CDR3 contains 12 residues. The CDR3 nucleotides read TGTGCCAGCAGCTTAGAGGGGCGCGAGCAGTTCTTC. It codes for CASSLEGREQFF.

The CDR3 loop reads CASATGHTGELFF. As DNA, the CDR3 is TGTGCCAGTGCGACAGGCCACACCGGGGAGCTGTTTTTT. The chain joins TRBV27 to TRBJ2-2; D might be TRBD1 (6 bases). The CDR3 totals 13 residues. The ends were cut back, 9 bases at V and 3 bases at J, with 11 bases in the middle. Germline V gives CDR1 MNHEY, CDR2 SMNVEV (reference sequence).

As regards this clone: The identical CDR3 is also encoded by other nucleotide sequences in the sample. The gene calls are TRBV5-1 and TRBJ2-1, with unresolved D. The length of the CDR3 is 14 residues. CDR1 and CDR2 from the germline V gene are SGHRS and YFSETQ. V was trimmed by 4 bases and J by 4 bases, leaving 12 bases between them. DNA for the CDR3: TGCGCCAGCAGCCCTCGTCCGGATTACAATGAGCAGTTCTTC. It translates to CASSPRPDYNEQFF.

The rearrangement links TRBV21-1 to TRBJ2-7. TRBV21-1 is given as a pseudogene. The CDR3 has 11 residues. The CDR3 DNA follows: TGTGCCAGCAGCGGACCCTACGAGCAGTACTTC. Protein sequence: CASSGPYEQYF.

The chain is built from TRBV13 and TRBJ2-7; 10 bases are a match to TRBD2. CDR1 is PRHDT and CDR2 is FYEKMQ in the germline V gene (reference sequence). The CDR3 extends over 15 amino acids. The junction had 4 bases not matched to a gene; V was cut back by 5 bases and J by 0 bases. The CDR3 is CASSARTSGSYEQYF. CDR3 sequence (DNA): TGTGCCAGCAGCGCCCGGACTAGCGGCTCCTACGAGCAGTACTTC.

CDR3 bases: TGTGCCAGCAGTTCCTCCGATCGTCCCGGCACAGATACGCAGTATTTT. This sequence encodes CASSSSDRPGTDTQYF. V and J are TRBV28 and TRBJ2-3; the D is unclear. The germline V gene has CDR1 MDHEN and CDR2 SYDVKM. Deletions cut 4 bases from V and 1 base from J, with 15 bases between. This CDR3 has 16 amino acids.

The chain combines TRBV7-9 with TRBJ1-6; no clear D gene. In germline, CDR1 is SEHNR, CDR2 FQNEAQ (reference sequence). The CDR3 has 15 residues. The V end lost 3 bases, the J end lost 8 bases, and 14 bases lay between the germline ends. In DNA form, the CDR3 reads TGTGCCAGCAGCTTTAGTGGGCCGGACCATTCACCCCTCCACTTT. This encodes CASSFSGPDHSPLHF.

This chain links TRBV30 with TRBJ2-1; 7 bases agree with TRBD1. The CDR3 is made up of 14 amino acids. Germline V lookup: CDR1 GTSNPN, CDR2 SVGIG (reference sequence). Trimming cost V 4 bases and J 5 bases; bases outside gene matches: 8. The CDR3 DNA sequence: TGTGCCTGGAACCAGGACAGGTTGGACAATGAGCAGTTCTTC. Protein: CAWNQDRLDNEQFF.

This clone was counted only a few times. This chain uses TRBV4-2 with TRBJ2-1; D is unclear. The CDR3 is 12 residues long. V lost 4 bases, J lost 8 bases, and 9 bases lay in between. Per germline, CDR1 LGHNA and CDR2 YNFKEQ. In DNA, the CDR3 is TGTGCCAGCAGCCTAAATTGGGATGAGCAGTTCTTC. It yields the protein CASSLNWDEQFF.